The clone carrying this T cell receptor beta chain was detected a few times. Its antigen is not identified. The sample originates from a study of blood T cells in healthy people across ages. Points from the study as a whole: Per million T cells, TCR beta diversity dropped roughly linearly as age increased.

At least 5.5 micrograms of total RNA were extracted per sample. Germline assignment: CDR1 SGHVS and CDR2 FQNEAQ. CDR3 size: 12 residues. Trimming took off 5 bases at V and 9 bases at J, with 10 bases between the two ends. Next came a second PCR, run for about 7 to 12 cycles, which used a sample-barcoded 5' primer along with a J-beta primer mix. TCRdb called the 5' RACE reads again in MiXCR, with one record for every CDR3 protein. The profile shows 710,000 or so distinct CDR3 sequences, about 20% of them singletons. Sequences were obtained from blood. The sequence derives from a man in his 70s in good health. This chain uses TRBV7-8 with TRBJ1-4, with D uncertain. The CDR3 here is CASSAQGQKLFF. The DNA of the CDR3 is TGTGCCAGCAGCGCCCAAGGTCAAAAACTGTTTTTT.